These 18 T cell receptor beta chains came from one sample sequenced in a study of Graves' ophthalmopathy and Graves' hyperthyroidism. The authors amplified TCR beta CDR3 regions, and they did so from RNA transcripts for repertoire sequencing. Investigators did first-round RT-PCR with HTBI primers, then second-round multiplex PCR. TCRdb itself ran the multiplex PCR reads through MiXCR, one entry per CDR3 protein. The sample carries 650,000 to 900,000 distinct CDR3 sequences, approximately 40% recorded once. The sample comprised peripheral blood. These receptors were collected from an adult man with Graves' ophthalmopathy.

This clonotype was seen many times. The chain couples TRBV24-1 to TRBJ1-5; 7 bases match TRBD1. Germline loops: CDR1 KGHDR, CDR2 SFDVKD. The length of the CDR3 is 15 residues. J lost 4 bases, V lost 3 bases, and 5 bases had no gene match. The CDR3 here is CATSDQTGLNQPQHF. CDR3 nucleotides: TGTGCCACCAGTGATCAGACAGGGTTGAATCAGCCCCAGCATTTT.

This clonotype was recorded at least ten times. The junction and the germline gene differ at one end; a read error may be behind it. V gene TRBV24-1 combines with J gene TRBJ1-5; a weak D match, TRBD1 (5 bases). The CDR3 loop spans 13 amino acids. Per germline, CDR1 KGHDR and CDR2 SFDVKD. CDR3 nucleotide sequence: TGTGCCAGCAGTTCCGGGGGACGACAGCCCCAGCATTTT. Its protein product is CASSSGGRQPQHF.

For this clonotype: A much larger clone is a single base away; this may be a read error. V and J are TRBV19 and TRBJ1-4; 7 bases align to TRBD1. CDR1 LNHDA and CDR2 SQIVND come from the germline V gene (reference sequence). With 7 bases clipped from V and 10 bases from J, the junction kept 12 bases outside the gene matches. This CDR3 comprises 14 residues. The CDR3, as DNA: TGTGCCAGTACCCGAACAGGGGTCGACGGAAAACTGTTTTTT. It codes for CASTRTGVDGKLFF. Combining the CDR3 with reference TRBV19 and TRBJ1-4 gives the whole variable domain DGGITQSPKYLFRKEGQNVTLSCEQNLNHDAMYWYRQDPGQGLRLIYYSQIVNDFQKGDIAEGYSVSREKKESFPLTVTSAQKNPTAFYLCASTRTGVDGKLFFGSGTQLSVL.

The chain combines TRBV19 with TRBJ1-5; D is unclear. The CDR3 length is 15 residues. Trimming removed 0 bases from V and 0 bases from J, with 6 bases in between. From germline, CDR1 is LNHDA and CDR2 SQIVND (reference sequence). CDR3 DNA sequence: TGTGCCAGTAGTATAGATCGGGGTAGCAATCAGCCCCAGCATTTT. This gives the protein CASSIDRGSNQPQHF.

The count of this clonotype is one. The chain is built from TRBV2 and TRBJ1-1, with D tentatively TRBD1 (5 bases). V lost 8 bases to trimming and J lost 4 bases, with 17 bases between them. Germline CDR1 is SNHLY and CDR2 is FYNNEI. The CDR3 has 14 amino acids. The CDR3 sequence: CASVSQGIGTEAFF. The CDR3 DNA reads TGTGCCAGCGTTTCCCAGGGAATAGGCACTGAAGCTTTCTTT.

The chain recombines TRBV7-9 with TRBJ1-2; D ambiguous. This CDR3 comprises 13 residues. Germline V CDR1 and CDR2: SEHNR, FQNEAQ (reference sequence). The V end was cut by 8 bases, the J end by 0 bases, with 10 bases between. CDR3: CASRPYPNYGYTF. The CDR3 DNA sequence: TGTGCCAGCCGGCCTTACCCTAACTATGGCTACACCTTC. The full variable domain, rest sourced from reference TRBV7-9 and TRBJ1-2, is DTGVSQNPRHKITKRGQNVTFRCDPISEHNRLYWYRQTLGQGPEFLTYFQNEAQLEKSRLLSDRFSAERPKGSFSTLEIQRTEQGDSAMYLCASRPYPNYGYTFGSGTRLTVV.

The V and J genes are TRBV7-2 and TRBJ1-6; tentatively, D is TRBD1 (5 bases). Germline V gene data show CDR1 as SGHTA and CDR2 as FQGNSA. The CDR3 is 14 residues long. V lost 5 bases and J lost 8, with 13 bases in between. CDR3 sequence: CASSTGTEDSPLHF. As DNA, the CDR3 is TGTGCCAGCAGCACCGGGACCGAAGATTCACCCCTCCACTTT. Filled out from reference TRBV7-2 and TRBJ1-6, the complete variable domain reads GAGVSQSPSNKVTEKGKDVELRCDPISGHTALYWYRQSLGQGLEFLIYFQGNSAPDKSGLPSDRFSAERTGGSVSTLTIQRTQQEDSAVYLCASSTGTEDSPLHFGNGTRLTVT.

This clonotype appeared many times. The rearrangement uses TRBV29-1 and TRBJ1-6; D gene uncertain. From germline, CDR1 is SQVTM and CDR2 ANQGSEA. The CDR3 is 15 amino acids. V was clipped by 6 bases and J by 10 bases, with 22 bases between them. CDR3 protein: CSVALGQARRSPLHF. For the CDR3, the DNA is TGCAGCGTCGCCCTAGGGCAGGCGCGCCGCTCACCCCTCCACTTT.

This clonotype appeared once. The chain uses TRBV2 and TRBJ1-5; no clear D. Germline V gene data show CDR1 as SNHLY and CDR2 as FYNNEI. The CDR3 covers 13 residues. V was shortened by 1 base and J by 6 bases, with 7 bases between the two germline ends. This CDR3 reads CASSEGVVQPQHF. CDR3 DNA: TGTGCCAGCAGTGAAGGGGTGGTTCAGCCCCAGCATTTT.

The rearrangement uses TRBV29-1 and TRBJ1-4; 8 bases agree with TRBD1. Per the germline V gene, CDR1 is SQVTM and CDR2 is ANQGSEA. The CDR3 contains 15 residues. V gave up 4 bases and J gave up 3 bases; unmatched junction bases: 7. DNA for the CDR3: TGCAGCGTTGGCGGACAGGGACACGCTAATGAAAAACTGTTTTTT. As protein: CSVGGQGHANEKLFF.

This clonotype was seen a few times. The J gene is TRBJ1-2, the V gene TRBV20-1; D may be TRBD1 (5 bases). Germline-derived CDR1 and CDR2 are DFQATT and SNEGSKA (reference sequence). The V and J ends lost 0 bases and 4 bases respectively, with 15 bases between them. The CDR3 is 15 amino acids. For the CDR3, the DNA is TGCAGTGCTAGAGATTGGGGCAGGGAATCCTATGGCTACACCTTC. Translating it yields CSARDWGRESYGYTF.

This clonotype was counted many times. The J gene is TRBJ1-1, the V gene TRBV10-1, with D possibly being TRBD1 (6 bases). The CDR3 is made up of 16 amino acids. Germline V gene lookup returns CDR1 WNHNN and CDR2 SYGVQD (reference sequence). The germline V and J ends were trimmed by 0 bases and 1 base, with 12 bases remaining between them. CDR3 amino acids: CASSESLGHANTEAFF. The CDR3 DNA is TGCGCCAGCAGTGAGTCCTTGGGACACGCGAACACTGAAGCTTTCTTT.

This clonotype has a handful of counts. The rearrangement uses TRBV13 and TRBJ1-1, with TRBD1 as a possible D gene (5 bases). CDR1 PRHDT and CDR2 FYEKMQ come from the germline V gene (reference sequence). The CDR3 sequence is 13 residues long. V lost 6 bases and J 6 bases, leaving 14 bases between the germline ends. CDR3 protein: CASRTRGRPEAFF. The CDR3, as DNA: TGTGCCAGCAGAACAAGGGGTCGCCCTGAAGCTTTCTTT. Supplemented by reference TRBV13 and TRBJ1-1, the full variable domain reads AAGVIQSPRHLIKEKRETATLKCYPIPRHDTVYWYQQGPGQDPQFLISFYEKMQSDKGSIPDRFSAQQFSDYHSELNMSSLELGDSALYFCASRTRGRPEAFFGQGTRLTVV.

A few counts support this clonotype. The genes are TRBV25-1 and TRBJ2-2, with 7 bases that match TRBD1. The CDR3 is made up of 17 amino acids. The V gene end was trimmed by 5 bases and the J gene end by 1 base; junction bases not matched to a gene: 10. CDR1 and CDR2 (germline): MGHDK, SYGVNS. CDR3 DNA sequence: TGTGCCAGCAGTTTACCCGAGGGGGCCGAGAACACCGGGGAGCTGTTTTTT. It yields the protein CASSLPEGAENTGELFF.

This clonotype was seen repeatedly, ten times or more. The CDR3 bases are TGTGCCAGCAGGCGAAGGGGCGATTACGAGCAGTACTTC. Its protein product is CASRRRGDYEQYF. The V and J genes are TRBV7-2 and TRBJ2-7; TRBD1 might be the D (5 bases). Germline CDR1 is SGHTA and CDR2 is FQGNSA. V was cut by 6 bases and J by 4 bases, with 13 bases left in between. CDR3 size: 13 residues.

The V gene is TRBV20-1, the J gene TRBJ1-1; D is unresolved. Looked up from germline, CDR1 is DFQATT and CDR2 is SNEGSKA (reference sequence). V gave up 2 bases and J gave up 1 base, with 17 bases separating them. The CDR3 sequence is 16 residues long. CDR3 loop: CSARSWPLDGNTEAFF. The CDR3 nucleotides are TGCAGTGCTAGAAGCTGGCCCCTCGATGGGAACACTGAAGCTTTCTTT.

The V and J genes are TRBV12-3 or TRBV12-4 and TRBJ2-7; a weak D match, TRBD1 (5 bases). V lost 2 bases and J 2 bases, leaving 13 bases between the germline ends. This CDR3 contains 15 residues. The CDR3 loop reads CASSLSAGRAYEQYF. The CDR3 coding sequence is TGTGCCAGCAGTTTATCGGCAGGGCGAGCCTACGAGCAGTACTTC.

The chain has TRBV7-9 and TRBJ2-7; tentatively, D is TRBD1 or TRBD2 (5 bases each). Germline-derived CDR1 and CDR2 are SEHNR and FQNEAQ (reference sequence). CDR3 length equals 15 residues. Between the trimmed V and J ends, which lost 3 bases and 7 bases, there was a span of 19 bases. The CDR3 coding sequence is TGTGCCAGCAGCTTGGGATGGGACCGGGATAGGGAGCAGTACTTC. Translated: CASSLGWDRDREQYF.